This T cell receptor beta chain originates from a study of blood T cell repertoires in COVID-19. Looking at the study overall: The origin of the acute and convalescent COVID-19 samples was the United States, Italy and Spain. PBMCs, B-cell-depleted T cells, or T cells were the source of the cDNA or gDNA that made up the material.

Trimming cost V 2 bases and J 7 bases, with 12 bases left between them. CDR3 size: 14 residues. Germline CDR1 and CDR2: MDHEN and SYDVKM. Authors' methods: Reference gene primer amplification yielded estimated nucleated cell counts. The data were produced by immunoSEQ multiplex PCR, yet TCRdb's version contains in-frame clones alone and is incomplete. V and J calls and clone size are those listed in that table; D and trimming were worked out from the DNA. This table has about 84,000 clones, over 70% appearing once. This clone has a handful of counts. The TCR comes from an elderly man with active or convalescent COVID-19. Specimen: peripheral blood. The J gene is TRBJ1-5, the V gene TRBV28; perhaps TRBD1 as D (5 bases). CDR3 in DNA: TGTGCCAGCAGTTTACCAGGGATGGGACAGCCCCAGCATTTT. Translation gives CASSLPGMGQPQHF.